Below are 15 T cell receptor beta chains sequenced from a single sample in a study of T cell repertoires in cytomegalovirus infection. TCRdb independently ran MiXCR on the reads; one entry per CDR3 protein. Seen here are roughly 990,000 distinct CDR3 sequences, more than 25% observed once, and the top ten hold around 15%. These receptors' antigens are unknown. Sequencing was performed on cultured CD8+ T cells from PBMCs, taken from culture after CMV antigen stimulation. The receptor source for this set is a human donor in good health (CMV status not recorded). Some clones in this sample may be carry-over from other donors' samples.

This clonotype came up once. The V gene is TRBV6-2 or TRBV6-3, the J gene TRBJ1-1; D might be TRBD1 (5 bases). Germline-derived CDR1 and CDR2 are MNHEY and SVGEGT. CDR3 length: 14 amino acids. Trimming took off 7 bases at V and 4 bases at J, with 16 bases between the two ends. CDR3 DNA sequence: TGTGCCAGCACTATCCTCCCCGGGGCCACTGAAGCTTTCTTT. Amino acid sequence: CASTILPGATEAFF.

Only one count was recorded for this clonotype. V usage is TRBV19 and J usage is TRBJ1-5; D gene unclear. Germline V gene lookup returns CDR1 LNHDA and CDR2 SQIVND (reference sequence). V was trimmed by 0 bases and J by 3 bases, leaving 6 bases between them. CDR3 length equals 14 residues. The CDR3 region has the DNA TGTGCCAGTAGTATAGACAGGTACAATCAGCCCCAGCATTTT. Protein: CASSIDRYNQPQHF.

The chain is built from TRBV25-1 and TRBJ1-3; perhaps TRBD1 as D (5 bases). This CDR3 comprises 15 residues. Germline CDR1 is MGHDK and CDR2 is SYGVNS. V gave up 1 base and J gave up 3 bases, with 10 bases separating them. CDR3 region: CASSEWGSDGNTIYF. The CDR3, as DNA: TGTGCCAGCAGTGAATGGGGGTCGGATGGAAACACCATATATTTT.

The rearrangement uses TRBV10-3 and TRBJ1-1; weak D call: TRBD1 (5 bases). Germline V gene sequence: CDR1 ENHRY, CDR2 SYGVKD. Trimming pared 2 bases from V and 3 bases from J, leaving 13 bases between. The CDR3 is 15 amino acids. Here the CDR3 reads CAISEEGHGYTEAFF. DNA for the CDR3: TGTGCCATCAGTGAGGAGGGGCACGGGTACACTGAAGCTTTCTTT.

The J gene is TRBJ1-2, the V gene TRBV20-1; D unresolved. The CDR3 sequence is 13 residues long. The V end was cut by 5 bases, the J end by 8 bases, with 18 bases between. Per germline, CDR1 DFQATT and CDR2 SNEGSKA (reference sequence). The CDR3 DNA reads TGCAGTGCTTCGGGAGGGAACCTATGGGGCTACACCTTC. This codes for CSASGGNLWGYTF.

In this sample, this clonotype turned up a few times. J is TRBJ2-5 and V is TRBV25-1; 10 bases match TRBD2. J was trimmed by 1 base and V by 6 bases; bases with no gene match: 14. This CDR3 is built from 18 residues. Germline V CDR1 and CDR2: MGHDK, SYGVNS. CDR3 region: CASRESGGAGAPQETQYF. Here the CDR3 DNA reads TGTGCCAGCAGGGAGAGCGGGGGGGCCGGAGCCCCCCAAGAGACCCAGTACTTC.

This clonotype was picked up many times. The chain recombines TRBV7-6 with TRBJ2-6; weak D call: TRBD2 (5 bases). Trimming left V 1 base short and J 1 base short, with 14 bases between. The CDR3 is 18 amino acids. Germline-derived CDR1 and CDR2 are SGHVS and FNYEAQ. CDR3 in amino acids: CASSLVVPVASGANVLTF. The DNA for the CDR3 is TGTGCCAGCAGCTTAGTAGTGCCCGTAGCGTCTGGGGCCAACGTCCTGACTTTC.

This clonotype came up many times. The V gene is TRBV7-2, the J gene TRBJ1-3; D may be TRBD1 (5 bases). Germline V gene sequence: CDR1 SGHTA, CDR2 FQGNSA. Trimming removed 0 bases from V and 1 base from J, with 7 bases in between. This CDR3 contains 15 residues. The CDR3 nucleotides are TGTGCCAGCAGCTTAGCGGGGGGGTCTGGAAACACCATATATTTT. This translates into CASSLAGGSGNTIYF.

This clonotype was recorded a few times. The J gene is TRBJ1-1, the V gene TRBV4-3; D uncertain. V was pared by 1 base and J by 1 base, with 10 bases between. This CDR3 comprises 15 residues. Germline CDR1 and CDR2: LGHNA and YSLEER. In DNA, the CDR3 is TGCGCCAGCAGCCAAGCCAATTTGGAGAACACTGAAGCTTTCTTT. This translates into CASSQANLENTEAFF.

This clonotype was counted only a few times. This rearrangement joins TRBV27 to TRBJ1-2; tentative D call: TRBD1 (5 bases). The CDR3 covers 14 residues. Germline CDR1 MNHEY, CDR2 SMNVEV (reference sequence). Trimming removed 6 bases from V and 0 bases from J, with 11 bases in between. This chain's CDR3 is CASSSRETNYGYTF. CDR3 in DNA: TGTGCCAGCAGCAGCAGGGAGACTAACTATGGCTACACCTTC.

This clonotype was picked up a small number of times. V and J are TRBV6-2 or TRBV6-3 and TRBJ2-2; the D is unclear. Trimming took off 7 bases at V and 5 bases at J, with 8 bases between the two ends. CDR3 length equals 12 residues. Per germline, CDR1 MNHEY and CDR2 SVGEGT. DNA of the CDR3: TGTGCCAGCACCGCATGGACCGGGGAGCTGTTTTTT. Its translation is CASTAWTGELFF.

The chain combines TRBV6-2 or TRBV6-3 with TRBJ2-6, with D maybe TRBD1 (6 bases). Per germline, CDR1 MNHEY and CDR2 SVGEGT. This CDR3 region has 18 residues. V gave up 0 bases and J gave up 1 base, with 13 bases separating them. The CDR3: CASSYSAVTGSGANVLTF. CDR3 nucleotide sequence: TGTGCCAGCAGTTACTCTGCCGTAACAGGGTCTGGGGCCAACGTCCTGACTTTC.

The CDR3 bases are TGTGCCAGCGTCCAGGGTCTGGAAAGGTACCAAGAGACCCAGTACTTC. It yields the protein CASVQGLERYQETQYF. This sequence joins TRBV6-2 or TRBV6-3 and TRBJ2-5; TRBD1 might be the D (5 bases). Germline CDR1 MNHEY, CDR2 SVGEGT. This CDR3 region has 16 residues. The V and J ends lost 8 bases and 0 bases respectively, with 19 bases between them.

This clonotype was detected only a few times. This chain joins TRBV27 and TRBJ1-1, with D perhaps matching TRBD1 (5 bases). V was shortened by 4 bases and J by 8 bases, with 17 bases between the two germline ends. Germline loops: CDR1 MNHEY, CDR2 SMNVEV (reference sequence). There are 14 residues in the CDR3. CDR3 loop: CASSSQQTVLEAFF. The CDR3 DNA sequence: TGTGCCAGCAGTTCCCAACAGACAGTCCTAGAAGCTTTCTTT.

V is TRBV19 and J is TRBJ1-2, with D unclear. Germline V CDR1 and CDR2: LNHDA, SQIVND (reference sequence). This CDR3 has 13 residues. V was cut by 2 bases and J by 0 bases, with 4 bases left in between. The CDR3 bases are TGTGCCAGTAGTATATCCGCTAACTATGGCTACACCTTC. This encodes CASSISANYGYTF.